This T cell receptor (beta chain) is from a study of technical replicates of blood from a handful of donors. Some clones are missing from TCRdb's copy, which holds only in-frame ones; the method was immunoSEQ multiplex PCR. The sample includes tens of thousands of clones, 80% to 95% seen only once; the top ten take around 4%. This CDR3 has 15 residues. CDR1 is LGHNA, CDR2 YSLEER, per germline. V was clipped by 1 base and J by 7 bases, with 11 bases between them. This receptor was taken from a human donor in good health. Some clones in this sample may be carry-over from other donors' samples. Specimen: PBMCs. The rearrangement links TRBV4-3 to TRBJ1-6, with a possible D match to TRBD1 (6 bases). CDR3 sequence (DNA): TGCGCCAGCAGCCAAGCACGGACAGTAAATTCACCCCTCCACTTT. It codes for CASSQARTVNSPLHF.